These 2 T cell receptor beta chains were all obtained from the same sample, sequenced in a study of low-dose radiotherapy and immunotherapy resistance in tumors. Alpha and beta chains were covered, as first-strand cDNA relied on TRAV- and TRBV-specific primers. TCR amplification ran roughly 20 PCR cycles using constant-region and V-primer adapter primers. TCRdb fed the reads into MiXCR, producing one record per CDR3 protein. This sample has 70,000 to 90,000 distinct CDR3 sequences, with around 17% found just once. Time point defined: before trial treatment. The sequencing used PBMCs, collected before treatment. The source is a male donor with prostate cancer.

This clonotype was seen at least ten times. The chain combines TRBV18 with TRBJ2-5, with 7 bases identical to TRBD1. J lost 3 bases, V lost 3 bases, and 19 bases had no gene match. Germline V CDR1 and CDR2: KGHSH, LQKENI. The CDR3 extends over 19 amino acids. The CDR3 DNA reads TGTGCCAGCTCACCTAGAGGGGGCCCGGGACCCACGATCGAAGAGACCCAGTACTTC. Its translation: CASSPRGGPGPTIEETQYF.

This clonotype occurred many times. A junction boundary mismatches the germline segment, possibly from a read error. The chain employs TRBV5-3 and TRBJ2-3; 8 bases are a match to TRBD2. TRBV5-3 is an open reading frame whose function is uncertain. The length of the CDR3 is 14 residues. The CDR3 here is CWWGGGLPTDTQYF. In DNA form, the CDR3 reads TGCTGGTGGGGCGGGGGGCTTCCCACAGATACGCAGTATTTT.